These T cell receptor beta chains were read from a single sample in a study of blood T cell repertoires in COVID-19. Data came from immunoSEQ multiplex PCR; TCRdb stores just in-frame clones and leaves some out. Found here are some 150,000 clones, roughly 87% of them singletons; the top ten hold around 1.6%. Sequenced sample: peripheral blood. These receptors were obtained from a human donor in a cohort sampled during active COVID-19. The CDR3 runs from the conserved cysteine through the conserved F or W. D genes are given only for firm matches. Part of the rows lack a size; the others show once, few, many or a class for expanded clones.

clone size,D gene,J gene,V gene,CDR3 protein,CDR3 DNA
-,TRBD1,TRBJ2-7,TRBV3-1/TRBV3-2,CASSHGTVGLYEQYF,TGTGCCAGCAGCCACGGGACAGTGGGCCTTTACGAGCAGTACTTC
-,TRBD1,TRBJ1-2,TRBV7-2,CASSSGGQAYGYTF,TGTGCCAGCAGCTCGGGGGGACAGGCCTATGGCTACACCTTC
-,TRBD1,TRBJ1-4,TRBV7-9,CASSPGQATNEKLFF,TGTGCCAGCAGCCCGGGACAGGCAACTAATGAAAAACTGTTTTTT
once,-,TRBJ2-5,TRBV5-1,CASSPQPDKSQETQYF,TGCGCCAGCAGCCCCCAACCCGATAAGAGCCAAGAGACCCAGTACTTC
-,TRBD1,TRBJ1-3,TRBV5-6,CASSSGGGWVGNTIYF,TGTGCCAGCAGCTCAGGAGGGGGCTGGGTTGGAAACACCATATATTTT
-,TRBD1,TRBJ1-2,TRBV3-1/TRBV3-2,CASSLGTGWNYGYTF,TGTGCCAGCAGCCTAGGGACAGGGTGGAACTATGGCTACACCTTC
-,-,TRBJ1-1,TRBV6-5,CASSIQGQTEAFF,TGTGCCAGCAGCATTCAGGGTCAAACTGAAGCTTTCTTT
-,-,TRBJ1-2,TRBV4-2,CASSQPGGRYTDGYTF,TGTGCCAGCAGCCAGCCGGGAGGGCGGTATACGGATGGCTACACCTTC
-,TRBD1,TRBJ2-7,TRBV11-3,CASSSGTGASYEQYF,TGTGCCAGCAGCTCCGGGACAGGCGCTTCCTACGAGCAGTACTTC
-,-,TRBJ2-3,TRBV10-3,CAISAAPVTDTQYF,TGTGCCATCAGTGCCGCCCCAGTCACAGATACGCAGTATTTT
once,TRBD2,TRBJ2-1,TRBV11-2,CASSFGRTSGGSSYNEQFF,TGTGCCAGCAGCTTTGGTCGGACTAGCGGGGGGAGCTCCTACAATGAGCAGTTCTTC
-,TRBD1,TRBJ1-3,TRBV30,CAWSGTVSGNTIYF,TGTGCCTGGAGCGGGACAGTCTCTGGAAACACCATATATTTT
-,-,TRBJ1-2,TRBV7-8,CASSPQGFYGYTF,TGTGCCAGCAGCCCGCAGGGGTTCTATGGCTACACCTTC
-,-,TRBJ1-1,TRBV20-1,CSASVGGGAFF,TGCAGTGCTAGTGTTGGGGGGGGAGCTTTCTTT
-,TRBD1,TRBJ2-1,TRBV19,CALRDSYNEQFF,TGTGCCCTTAGGGACAGCTACAATGAGCAGTTCTTC
-,-,TRBJ1-2,TRBV25-1,CASSESGVRGYTF,TGTGCCAGCAGTGAATCGGGGGTCCGTGGCTACACCTTC
-,-,TRBJ2-1,TRBV7-7,CASSLAAGVSSYNEQFF,TGTGCTAGCAGCTTAGCGGCCGGGGTTAGCTCCTACAATGAGCAGTTCTTC
-,TRBD2,TRBJ2-7,TRBV6-5,CASSLISGEYEQYF,TGTGCCAGCAGCCTCATCAGCGGGGAGTACGAGCAGTACTTC
-,TRBD1,TRBJ2-2,TRBV4-1,CASSHSGQGVTGELFF,TGCGCCAGCAGCCACAGTGGACAGGGGGTGACCGGGGAGCTGTTTTTT
once,TRBD1,TRBJ1-6,TRBV19,CASSTIDRDNSPLHF,TGTGCCAGTAGTACTATAGACAGGGACAATTCACCCCTCCACTTT
-,-,TRBJ2-7,TRBV6-1,CASSEIGEVHF,TGTGCCAGCAGTGAAATAGGGGAGGTGCACTTC
-,-,TRBJ1-1,TRBV7-9,CASSTRVREAFF,TGTGCCAGCAGCACCAGGGTCCGTGAAGCTTTCTTT
-,-,TRBJ2-7,TRBV23-1,CASGPTGTTGYEQYF,TGCGCCAGCGGGCCGACGGGAACGACCGGCTACGAGCAGTACTTC
few,-,TRBJ1-5,TRBV2,CASSLTGNSNQPQHF,TGTGCCAGCAGCTTAACAGGGAATAGCAATCAGCCCCAGCATTTT
-,TRBD1,TRBJ1-1,TRBV7-8,CASNLMGPGTANTEAFF,TGTGCCAGCAACTTAATGGGACCCGGGACAGCAAACACTGAAGCTTTCTTT
-,-,TRBJ2-6,TRBV7-7,CASSPRLGAAGANVLTF,TGTGCCAGCAGCCCTAGGTTGGGGGCGGCCGGGGCCAACGTCCTGACTTTC
-,-,TRBJ1-2,TRBV5-1,CASSLAGQGTGYGYTF,TGCGCCAGCAGCTTGGCCGGGCAGGGGACCGGCTATGGCTACACCTTC
once,TRBD1,TRBJ1-1,TRBV13,CASSSGQEEAFF,TGTGCCAGCAGCTCTGGACAGGAAGAAGCTTTCTTT
-,TRBD2,TRBJ2-3,TRBV4-3,CASSLTSGGVDTQYF,TGCGCCAGCAGCCTGACTAGCGGGGGGGTAGATACGCAGTATTTT
-,TRBD2,TRBJ2-2,TRBV9,CASSVDSGGVNTGELFF,TGTGCCAGCAGCGTAGATAGCGGGGGGGTAAACACCGGGGAGCTGTTTTTT
-,TRBD1,TRBJ1-4,TRBV13,CASSLGGTGFEKLFF,TGTGCCAGCAGCTTGGGCGGGACAGGGTTTGAAAAACTGTTTTTT
-,-,TRBJ2-1,TRBV24-1,CATSDPDTYNEQFF,TGTGCCACCAGTGACCCTGACACCTACAATGAGCAGTTCTTC
-,-,TRBJ1-1,TRBV7-9,CASRGHFEAFF,TGTGCCAGCAGAGGACACTTTGAAGCTTTCTTT
-,-,TRBJ2-3,TRBV7-8,CASTLRVADTQYF,TGTGCCAGCACCCTTCGGGTCGCCGATACGCAGTATTTT
once,-,TRBJ1-1,TRBV7-3,CASSLMAGGNEAFF,TGTGCCAGCAGCTTAATGGCGGGGGGAAATGAAGCTTTCTTT
-,-,TRBJ2-3,TRBV27,CASSLGRFTDTQYF,TGTGCCAGCAGTTTAGGCAGATTCACAGATACGCAGTATTTT
-,TRBD1,TRBJ2-3,TRBV5-1,CASSSTTGGGHTQYF,TGCGCCAGCAGCTCGACGACAGGGGGAGGACATACGCAGTATTTT
once,TRBD1,TRBJ1-1,TRBV9,CASSVGNRGDTEAFF,TGTGCCAGCAGCGTAGGAAACAGGGGGGACACTGAAGCTTTCTTT
-,TRBD1,TRBJ1-1,TRBV4-2,CASSHDRGRDEAFF,TGTGCCAGCAGCCATGACAGGGGGCGCGATGAAGCTTTCTTT
-,TRBD1,TRBJ2-7,TRBV7-8,CASSLGQGGEQYF,TGTGCCAGCAGCCTCGGACAGGGAGGCGAGCAGTACTTC
-,-,TRBJ2-1,TRBV6-6,CASSYSPGYNEQFF,TGTGCCAGCAGTTACTCCCCAGGGTACAATGAGCAGTTCTTC
-,-,TRBJ2-1,TRBV6-4,CASSLELADHGQFF,TGTGCCAGCAGCTTAGAACTAGCCGATCACGGGCAGTTCTTC
-,TRBD1,TRBJ1-1,TRBV9,CASSVAGQGARNEAFF,TGTGCCAGCAGCGTAGCGGGACAGGGGGCGAGAAATGAAGCTTTCTTT
-,TRBD1,TRBJ1-2,TRBV10-3,CAISLYLGTEGGYTF,TGTGCCATCAGTCTCTACCTAGGGACAGAAGGTGGCTACACCTTC
-,TRBD2,TRBJ2-3,TRBV4-1,CASSQEAAGGSTDTQYF,TGCGCCAGCAGCCAAGAGGCGGCGGGGGGTAGCACAGATACGCAGTATTTT
-,TRBD1,TRBJ1-1,TRBV4-1,CASSDGQGNTEAFF,TGCGCCAGCAGCGACGGACAGGGGAACACTGAAGCTTTCTTT
-,TRBD1,TRBJ1-2,TRBV7-9,CAIQTGNTNYGYTF,TGTGCCATACAGACAGGGAACACCAACTATGGCTACACCTTC
-,-,TRBJ2-2,TRBV10-2,CASTQGSGELFF,TGCGCCAGCACTCAGGGGTCCGGGGAGCTGTTTTTT